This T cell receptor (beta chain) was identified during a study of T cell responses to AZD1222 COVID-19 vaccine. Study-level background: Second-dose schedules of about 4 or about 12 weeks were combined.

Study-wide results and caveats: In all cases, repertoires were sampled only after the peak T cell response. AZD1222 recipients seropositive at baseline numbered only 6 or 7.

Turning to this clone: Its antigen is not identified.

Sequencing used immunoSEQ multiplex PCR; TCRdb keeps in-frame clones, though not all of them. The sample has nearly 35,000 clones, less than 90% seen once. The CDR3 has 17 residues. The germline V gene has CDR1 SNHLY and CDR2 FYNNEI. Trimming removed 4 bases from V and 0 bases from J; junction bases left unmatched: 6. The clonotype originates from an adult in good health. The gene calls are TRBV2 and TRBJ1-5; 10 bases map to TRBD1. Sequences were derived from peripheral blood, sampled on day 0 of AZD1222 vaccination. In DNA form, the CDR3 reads TGTGCCAGCAGTGGACAGGGGGCTCTATATAGCAATCAGCCCCAGCATTTT. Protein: CASSGQGALYSNQPQHF.